The present entry profiles one T cell receptor beta chain with its context. Antigen: not known. TCRdb analysed the RT-PCR reads with MiXCR anew, one entry per CDR3 protein. The sample includes roughly 630,000 distinct CDR3 sequences, around 15% seen only once; the top ten take roughly 7.6%. The data are from a study of response to subunit inactivated influenza vaccine. The study, taken as a whole, reports: Authors suggested seasonal influenza vaccinations each recruit few new T cells.

This CDR3 contains 12 residues. V lost 5 bases and J 3 bases, leaving 8 bases between the germline ends. The origin of this receptor is a man over 45 who received an inactivated influenza vaccine. The specimen was PBMCs from blood, collected about 14 days before vaccination. This rearrangement joins TRBV12-3 or TRBV12-4 to TRBJ2-7, with unresolved D. Written as DNA, the CDR3 is TGTGCCAGCAGTCTTACCTTCTACGAGCAGTACTTC. It translates to CASSLTFYEQYF.